A selection of T cell receptor beta chains follows, all from one sample in a study of control samples from healthy donors and cancer patients. The method was immunoSEQ multiplex PCR; TCRdb's version includes in-frame clones alone and lacks a portion of them. Of roughly 400,000 clones in the sample, approximately 92% are singletons; the top ten hold around 6.4%. Sample: PBMCs. All receptors derive from a man aged 40-49 years with head and neck cancer. The CDR3 runs from the conserved cysteine through the conserved F or W. Size is stated for part of the rows, as once, few or many counts, or as a class when the clone is expanded.

clone size,J gene,V gene,CDR3 protein
.,TRBJ2-6,TRBV19,CASSASGANVLTF
.,TRBJ2-5,TRBV11-2,CASSLSGTSAKTQYF
.,TRBJ1-2,TRBV19,CASSIDRNENYGYTF
.,TRBJ1-2,TRBV5-1,CASSQGQGGGYTF
.,TRBJ1-1,TRBV19,CASSWQHSNTEAFF
.,TRBJ2-3,TRBV5-1,CASSPVLAGHSDTQYF
.,TRBJ2-5,TRBV5-4,CADTDLQETQYF
.,TRBJ1-6,TRBV14,CASSTGVSNSPLHF
.,TRBJ1-4,TRBV4-1,CASSPRQGTTNEKLFF
.,TRBJ2-2,TRBV9,CASSVAGLAAGELFF
.,TRBJ1-3,TRBV2,CASKGGTGRGGDGNTIYF
.,TRBJ1-5,TRBV6-5,CAHAAGTNQPQHF
once,TRBJ1-3,TRBV9,CASSPGARLGGNTIYF
.,TRBJ2-5,TRBV30,CAWSAGTSGKETQYF
.,TRBJ2-1,TRBV29-1,CSVVPAGMDRDRFF
.,TRBJ1-2,TRBV6-4,CASRAQGTSWGGYTF
.,TRBJ1-2,TRBV12-3/TRBV12-4,CASRYEGARGYTF
.,TRBJ2-1,TRBV5-8,CASSSNRVHEQFF
.,TRBJ1-5,TRBV5-6,CASSGTGQGQQPQHF
.,TRBJ2-3,TRBV7-2,CASSISGGRGDTDTQYF
.,TRBJ2-4,TRBV4-2,CASSGRDQNIQYF
.,TRBJ2-3,TRBV4-1,CASSQWDLTDTQYF
.,TRBJ1-1,TRBV19,CASTAGTGNTEAFF
.,TRBJ1-2,TRBV11-1,CASSRGTGGRGYTF
.,TRBJ1-5,TRBV6-1,CASSGGQGAPNQPQHF
.,TRBJ1-1,TRBV27,CASTIGEGTEAFF
few,TRBJ2-7,TRBV6-2/TRBV6-3,CASSYPAGRGSYEQYF
few,TRBJ1-1,TRBV9,CASSGGGGTEAFF
.,TRBJ1-5,TRBV7-6,CASSLAGRQGGNQPQHF
.,TRBJ1-5,TRBV7-2,CASSLWQANQPQHF
.,TRBJ2-7,TRBV19,CASSIRDSYEQYF
.,TRBJ2-1,TRBV27,CASSPQTLYSSYNEQFF
.,TRBJ2-5,TRBV4-3,CASSPGGGGETQYF
once,TRBJ2-7,TRBV3-1/TRBV3-2,CASSQEGGPYEQYF
.,TRBJ1-6,TRBV5-6,CASSFFQGDNSPLHF
once,TRBJ2-1,TRBV5-5,CASRHPEGQGSNEQFF
.,TRBJ1-4,TRBV7-2,CASSSPRQATNEKLFF
.,TRBJ1-2,TRBV7-9,CAGSLVGTEWMGYTF
.,TRBJ2-7,TRBV6-6,CASSYRSLYEQYF
.,TRBJ2-3,TRBV13,CASSPYRGLTDTQYF
.,TRBJ1-2,TRBV29-1,CTVPTGGVYGYTF
.,TRBJ1-5,TRBV24-1,CATSDFGQPQHF
.,TRBJ2-3,TRBV4-1,CASSPRSLMGTDTQYF
.,TRBJ1-1,TRBV4-1,CASSHRDRETEAFF